The clone carrying this T cell receptor (beta chain) was counted a single time. This entry belongs to a study of CD8 T cell repertoires and HIV-1 epitope variants. Study background: 1M T cells were kept uncultured as a baseline.

The V and J ends lost 4 bases and 2 bases respectively, with 15 bases between them. This CDR3 has 15 residues. Germline assignment: CDR1 SGHVS and CDR2 FNYEAQ. Clones were sequenced by immunoSEQ multiplex PCR, and TCRdb holds only the in-frame ones, with some missing. The data contain about 95,000 clones, 60% to 80% of them singletons. The receptor was isolated from a male donor with HIV. The sample taken for sequencing was uncultured baseline CD8+ T cells from peripheral blood mononuclear cells (PBMCs). The V call is TRBV7-6, the J call TRBJ2-7; no reliable D call. The CDR3 DNA reads as TGTGCCAGCAGCTACCAGGACGGAGCAGCCTACGAGCAGTACTTC. The encoded protein is CASSYQDGAAYEQYF.